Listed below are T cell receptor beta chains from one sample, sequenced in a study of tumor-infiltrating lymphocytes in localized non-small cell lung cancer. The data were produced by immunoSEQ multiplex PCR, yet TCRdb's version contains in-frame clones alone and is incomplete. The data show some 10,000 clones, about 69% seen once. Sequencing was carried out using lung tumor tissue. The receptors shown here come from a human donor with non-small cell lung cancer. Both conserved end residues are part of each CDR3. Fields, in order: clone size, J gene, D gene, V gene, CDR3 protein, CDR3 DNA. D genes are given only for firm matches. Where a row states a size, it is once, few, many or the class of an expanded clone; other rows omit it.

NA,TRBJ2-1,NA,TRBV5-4,CASCRSGSYNEQFF,TGTGCCAGCTGCCGTAGTGGCTCCTACAATGAGCAGTTCTTC
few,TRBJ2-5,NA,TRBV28,CASSLVRRGKETQYF,TGTGCCAGCAGTTTGGTTAGGCGGGGCAAAGAGACCCAGTACTTC
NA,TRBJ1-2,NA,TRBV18,CASSPGPRTYGYTF,TGTGCCAGCTCACCCGGTCCCAGGACCTATGGCTACACCTTC
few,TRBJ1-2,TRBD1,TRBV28,CASNQGANYGYTF,TGTGCCAGCAACCAGGGGGCCAACTATGGCTACACCTTC
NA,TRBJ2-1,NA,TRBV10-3,CAISDGGSYNEQFF,TGTGCCATCTCTGACGGCGGGTCCTACAATGAGCAGTTCTTC
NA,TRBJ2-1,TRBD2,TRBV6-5,CASSSTGTSLFF,TGTGCCAGCAGTTCCACCGGGACTAGCCTGTTCTTC
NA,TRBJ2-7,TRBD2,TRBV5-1,CASSLGWGGEQYF,TGCGCCAGCAGCTTGGGATGGGGAGGGGAGCAGTACTTC
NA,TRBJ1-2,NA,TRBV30,CAWSGINDYTF,TGTGCCTGGAGTGGCATTAATGACTACACCTTC
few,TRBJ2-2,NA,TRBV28,CASSPMNTGELFF,TGTGCCAGCAGTCCAATGAACACCGGGGAGCTGTTTTTT
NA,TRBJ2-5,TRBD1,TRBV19,CASSIGQADSETQYF,TGTGCCAGTAGTATCGGACAGGCCGATTCAGAGACCCAGTACTTC
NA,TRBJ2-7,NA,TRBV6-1,CASTRGRGHFREQYF,TGTGCCAGCACTAGGGGCAGGGGCCATTTTCGCGAGCAGTACTTC
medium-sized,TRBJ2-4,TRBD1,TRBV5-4,CASSLAGQGLGAKNIQYF,TGTGCCAGCAGCTTGGCGGGACAGGGGTTGGGGGCCAAAAACATTCAGTACTTC
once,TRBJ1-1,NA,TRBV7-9,CASSVAGGPWAEAFF,TGTGCCAGCAGCGTCGCAGGAGGACCCTGGGCTGAAGCTTTCTTT
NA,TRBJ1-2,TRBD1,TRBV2,CASSDQGTGYGYTF,TGTGCCAGCAGTGATCAGGGGACAGGATATGGCTACACCTTC
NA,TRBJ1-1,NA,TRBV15,CATSRDLWVEAFF,TGTGCCACCAGCAGAGATCTTTGGGTTGAAGCTTTCTTT
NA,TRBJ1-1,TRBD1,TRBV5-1,CASRDRENTEAFF,TGCGCCAGCAGGGACAGGGAAAACACTGAAGCTTTCTTT
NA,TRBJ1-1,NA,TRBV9,CASSGWGNTEAFF,TGTGCCAGCAGCGGCTGGGGGAACACTGAAGCTTTCTTT
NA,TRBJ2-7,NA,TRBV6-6,CASHFGVEQYF,TGTGCCAGCCATTTTGGTGTGGAGCAGTACTTC
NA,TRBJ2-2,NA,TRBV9,CASSVASDTNTGELFF,TGTGCCAGCAGCGTAGCTTCGGACACGAACACCGGGGAGCTGTTTTTT
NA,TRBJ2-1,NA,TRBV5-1,CASSLGNTNEQFF,TGCGCCAGCAGCTTGGGTAATACCAATGAGCAGTTCTTC
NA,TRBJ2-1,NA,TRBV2,CASRLQGREFF,TGTGCCAGCAGGTTACAGGGGAGGGAGTTCTTC
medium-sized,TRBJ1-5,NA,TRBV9,CASSVADTQPQHF,TGTGCCAGCAGCGTAGCTGACACACAGCCCCAGCATTTT
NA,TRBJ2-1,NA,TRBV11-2,CASSFGGEQFF,TGTGCCAGCAGCTTCGGGGGTGAGCAGTTCTTC
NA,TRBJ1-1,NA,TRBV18,CASSPLGGTEAFF,TGTGCCAGCTCACCGTTGGGGGGGACTGAAGCTTTCTTT
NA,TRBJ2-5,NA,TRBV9,CASSVDSGRGETQYF,TGTGCCAGCAGCGTAGACTCAGGGAGGGGGGAGACCCAGTACTTC
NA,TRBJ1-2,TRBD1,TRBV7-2,CASSTSGGLYGYTF,TGTGCCAGCAGCACTTCAGGGGGCCTATATGGCTACACCTTC
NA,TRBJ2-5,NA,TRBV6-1,CASSELLEETQYF,TGTGCCAGCAGTGAGCTACTGGAAGAGACCCAGTACTTC
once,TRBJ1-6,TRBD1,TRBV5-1,CASSIGQGWAPLHF,TGCGCCAGCAGCATCGGACAGGGATGGGCACCCCTCCACTTT
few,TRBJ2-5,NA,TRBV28,CASSFQRTKETQYF,TGTGCCAGCAGTTTCCAACGGACTAAAGAGACCCAGTACTTC
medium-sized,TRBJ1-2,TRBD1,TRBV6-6,CASLRQGGDYGYTF,TGTGCCAGCCTTAGACAGGGGGGAGACTATGGCTACACCTTC
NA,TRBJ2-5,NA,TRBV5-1,CASSSDRQAQYF,TGCGCCAGCAGCTCCGACCGGCAGGCCCAGTACTTC
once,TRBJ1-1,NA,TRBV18,CASSPTSRAEAFF,TGTGCCAGCTCACCTACTTCGAGGGCTGAAGCTTTCTTT
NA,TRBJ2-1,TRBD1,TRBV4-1,CASSHADRAYNEQFF,TGCGCCAGCAGCCACGCCGACAGGGCCTACAATGAGCAGTTCTTC
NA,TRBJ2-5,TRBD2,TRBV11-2,CASSLFRGGEKETQYF,TGTGCCAGCAGCTTATTCCGCGGGGGAGAGAAAGAGACCCAGTACTTC
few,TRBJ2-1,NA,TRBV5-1,CASSLDGTSSYNEQFF,TGCGCCAGCAGCTTGGATGGGACGAGCTCCTACAATGAGCAGTTCTTC
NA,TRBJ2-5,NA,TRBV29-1,CSVEDPETQYF,TGCAGCGTTGAAGATCCGGAGACCCAGTACTTC
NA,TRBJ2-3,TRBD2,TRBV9,CASSVDGSGGTDTQYF,TGTGCCAGCAGCGTAGATGGTAGCGGGGGGACAGATACGCAGTATTTT
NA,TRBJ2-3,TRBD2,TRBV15,CATSRVLAGGLNTDTQYF,TGTGCCACCAGCAGAGTTCTAGCGGGAGGGCTGAACACAGATACGCAGTATTTT
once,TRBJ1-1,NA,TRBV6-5,CASSYGGRMNTEAFF,TGTGCCAGCAGTTACGGGGGCCGAATGAACACTGAAGCTTTCTTT
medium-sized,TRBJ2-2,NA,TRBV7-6,CASSLGLNTGELFF,TGTGCCAGCAGCTTAGGACTTAACACCGGGGAGCTGTTTTTT
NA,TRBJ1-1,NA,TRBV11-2,CASSLGWRTEAFF,TGTGCCAGCAGCTTAGGGTGGCGCACTGAAGCTTTCTTT